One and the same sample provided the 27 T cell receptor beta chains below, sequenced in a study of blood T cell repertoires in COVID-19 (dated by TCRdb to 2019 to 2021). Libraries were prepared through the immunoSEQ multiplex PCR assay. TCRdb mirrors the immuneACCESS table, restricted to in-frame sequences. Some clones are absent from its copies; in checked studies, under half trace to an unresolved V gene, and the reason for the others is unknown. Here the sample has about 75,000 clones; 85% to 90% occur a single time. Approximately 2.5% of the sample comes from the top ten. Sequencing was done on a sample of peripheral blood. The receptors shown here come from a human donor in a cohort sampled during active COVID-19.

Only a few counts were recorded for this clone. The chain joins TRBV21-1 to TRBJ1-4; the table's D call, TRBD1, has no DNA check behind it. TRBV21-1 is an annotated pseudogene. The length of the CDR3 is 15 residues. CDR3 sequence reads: CASSKTGEVEEKLFF. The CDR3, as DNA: TGTGCCAGCAGCAAGACAGGGGAGGTGGAGGAAAAACTGTTTTTT.

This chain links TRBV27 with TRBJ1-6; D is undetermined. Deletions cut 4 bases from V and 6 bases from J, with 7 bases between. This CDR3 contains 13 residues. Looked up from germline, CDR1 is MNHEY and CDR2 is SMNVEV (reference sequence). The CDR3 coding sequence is TGTGCCAGCAGTTCGACGGGTAATTCACCCCTCCACTTT. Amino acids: CASSSTGNSPLHF.

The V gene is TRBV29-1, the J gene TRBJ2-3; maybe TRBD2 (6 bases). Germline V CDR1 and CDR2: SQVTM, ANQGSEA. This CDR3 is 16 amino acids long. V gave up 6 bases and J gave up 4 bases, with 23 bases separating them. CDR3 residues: CSVRSGGTGRSDTQYF. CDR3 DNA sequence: TGCAGCGTGCGGTCGGGCGGGACGGGGAGGTCAGATACGCAGTATTTT.

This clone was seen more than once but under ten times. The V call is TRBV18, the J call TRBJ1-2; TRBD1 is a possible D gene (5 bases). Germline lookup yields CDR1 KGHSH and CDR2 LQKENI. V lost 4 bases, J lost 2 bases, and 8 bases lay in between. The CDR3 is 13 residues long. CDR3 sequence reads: CASSQNRNYGYTF. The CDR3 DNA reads TGTGCCAGCTCACAGAACAGGAACTATGGCTACACCTTC.

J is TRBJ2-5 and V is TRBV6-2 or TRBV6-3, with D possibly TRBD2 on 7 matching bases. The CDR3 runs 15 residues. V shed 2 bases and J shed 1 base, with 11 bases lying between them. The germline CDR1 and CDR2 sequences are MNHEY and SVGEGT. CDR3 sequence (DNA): TGTGCCAGCAGTTACGCGGGGGCCGCCCAAGAGACCCAGTACTTC. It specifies CASSYAGAAQETQYF.

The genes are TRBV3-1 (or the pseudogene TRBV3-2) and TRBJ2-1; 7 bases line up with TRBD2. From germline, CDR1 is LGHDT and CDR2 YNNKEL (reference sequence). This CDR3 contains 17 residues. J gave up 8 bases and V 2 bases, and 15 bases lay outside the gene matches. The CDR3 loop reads CASSQFSAASGWDEQFF. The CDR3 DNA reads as TGTGCCAGCAGCCAATTCTCAGCCGCTAGCGGATGGGATGAGCAGTTCTTC.

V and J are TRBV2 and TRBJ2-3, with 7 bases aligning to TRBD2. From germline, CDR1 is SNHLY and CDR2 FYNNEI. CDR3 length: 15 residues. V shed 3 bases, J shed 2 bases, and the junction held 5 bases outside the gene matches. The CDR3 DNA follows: TGTGCCAGCAGTGATCGCCTAGCGGACACAGATACGCAGTATTTT. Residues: CASSDRLADTDTQYF.

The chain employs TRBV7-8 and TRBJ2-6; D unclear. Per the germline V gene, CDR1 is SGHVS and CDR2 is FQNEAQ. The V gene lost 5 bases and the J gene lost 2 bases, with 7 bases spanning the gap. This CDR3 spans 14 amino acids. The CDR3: CASSKFTGANVLTF. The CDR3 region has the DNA TGTGCCAGCAGCAAATTCACTGGGGCCAACGTCCTGACTTTC.

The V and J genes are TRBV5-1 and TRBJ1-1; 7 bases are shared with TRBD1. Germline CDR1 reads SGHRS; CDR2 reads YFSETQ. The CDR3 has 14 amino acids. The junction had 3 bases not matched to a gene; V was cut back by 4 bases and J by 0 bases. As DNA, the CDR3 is TGCGCCAGCAGCACGGGACAGCTGAACACTGAAGCTTTCTTT. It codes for CASSTGQLNTEAFF.

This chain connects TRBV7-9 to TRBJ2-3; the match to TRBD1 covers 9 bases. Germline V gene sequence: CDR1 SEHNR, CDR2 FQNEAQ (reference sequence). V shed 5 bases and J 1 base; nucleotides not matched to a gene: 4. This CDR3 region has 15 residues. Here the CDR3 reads CASSVTGGGTDTQYF. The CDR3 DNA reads TGTGCCAGCAGCGTAACAGGGGGCGGCACAGATACGCAGTATTTT.

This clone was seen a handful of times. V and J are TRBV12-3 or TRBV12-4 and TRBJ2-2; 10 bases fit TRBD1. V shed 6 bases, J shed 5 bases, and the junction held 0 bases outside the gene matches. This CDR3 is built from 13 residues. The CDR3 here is CASRDRGTGELFF. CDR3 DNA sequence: TGTGCCAGCAGGGACAGGGGGACCGGGGAGCTGTTTTTT.

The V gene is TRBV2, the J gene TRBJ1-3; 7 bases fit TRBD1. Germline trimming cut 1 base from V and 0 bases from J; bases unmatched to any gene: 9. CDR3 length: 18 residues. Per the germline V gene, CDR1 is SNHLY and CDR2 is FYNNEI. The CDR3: CASSEVPPGQFSGNTIYF. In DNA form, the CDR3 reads TGTGCCAGCAGTGAAGTTCCACCGGGACAGTTCTCTGGAAACACCATATATTTT.

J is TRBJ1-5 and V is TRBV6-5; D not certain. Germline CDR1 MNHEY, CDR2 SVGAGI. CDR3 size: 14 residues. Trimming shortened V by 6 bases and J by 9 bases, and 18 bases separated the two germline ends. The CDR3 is CASSLQVEVVPQHF. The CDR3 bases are TGTGCCAGCAGCCTACAAGTTGAGGTTGTGCCCCAGCATTTT.

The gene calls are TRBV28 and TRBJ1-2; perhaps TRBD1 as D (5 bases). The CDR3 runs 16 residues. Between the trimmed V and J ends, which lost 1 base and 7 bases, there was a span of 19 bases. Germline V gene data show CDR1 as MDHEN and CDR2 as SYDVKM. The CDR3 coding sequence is TGTGCCAGCAGTTTATATCAGGGTACGACTAGTGGTGGCTACACCTTC. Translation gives CASSLYQGTTSGGYTF.

CDR3 in amino acids: CASSVSGGAVYTGELFF. The CDR3 DNA reads as TGTGCCAGCAGCGTTAGCGGGGGGGCCGTATACACCGGGGAGCTGTTTTTT. This chain uses TRBV9 with TRBJ2-2; 11 nucleotides align to TRBD2. CDR1 SGDLS and CDR2 YYNGEE come from the germline V gene. The CDR3 extends over 17 amino acids. V lost 2 bases to trimming and J lost 3 bases; unmatched junction nucleotides: 6.

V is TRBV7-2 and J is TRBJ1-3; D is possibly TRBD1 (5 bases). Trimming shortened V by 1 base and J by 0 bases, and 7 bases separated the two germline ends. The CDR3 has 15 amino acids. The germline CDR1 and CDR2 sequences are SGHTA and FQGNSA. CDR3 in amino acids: CASSLGGSSGNTIYF. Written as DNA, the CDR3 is TGTGCCAGCAGCTTAGGGGGCAGCTCTGGAAACACCATATATTTT.

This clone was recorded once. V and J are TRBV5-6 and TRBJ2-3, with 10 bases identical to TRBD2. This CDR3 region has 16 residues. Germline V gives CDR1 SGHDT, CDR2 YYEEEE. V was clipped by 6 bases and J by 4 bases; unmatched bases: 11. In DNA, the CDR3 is TGTGCCAGCACTCCACCGGGACTAGCGATGGCAGATACGCAGTATTTT. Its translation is CASTPPGLAMADTQYF.

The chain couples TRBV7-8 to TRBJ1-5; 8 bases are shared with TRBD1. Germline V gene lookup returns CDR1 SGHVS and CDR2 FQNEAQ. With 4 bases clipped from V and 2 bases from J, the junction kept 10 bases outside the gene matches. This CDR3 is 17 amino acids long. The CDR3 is CASSSSRLTGGNQPQHF. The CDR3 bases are TGTGCCAGCAGCTCCAGCCGCCTGACAGGGGGCAATCAGCCCCAGCATTTT. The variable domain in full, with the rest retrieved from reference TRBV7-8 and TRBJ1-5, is GAGVSQSPRYKVAKRGQDVALRCDPISGHVSLFWYQQALGQGPEFLTYFQNEAQLDKSGLPSDRFFAERPEGSVSTLKIQRTQQEDSAVYLCASSSSRLTGGNQPQHFGDGTRLSIL.

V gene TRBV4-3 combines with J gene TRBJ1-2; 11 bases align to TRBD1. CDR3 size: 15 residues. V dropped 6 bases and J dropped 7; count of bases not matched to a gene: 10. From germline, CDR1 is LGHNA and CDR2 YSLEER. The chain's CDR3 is CASSISGTGGGGYTF. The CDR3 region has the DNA TGCGCCAGCAGTATCTCCGGGACAGGGGGTGGTGGCTACACCTTC.

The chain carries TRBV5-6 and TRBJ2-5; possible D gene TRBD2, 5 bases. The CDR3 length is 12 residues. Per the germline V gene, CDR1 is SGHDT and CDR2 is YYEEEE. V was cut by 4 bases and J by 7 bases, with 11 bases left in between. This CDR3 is CASSRDRGTQYF. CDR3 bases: TGTGCCAGCAGCCGAGACCGGGGGACCCAGTACTTC.

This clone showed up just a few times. This CDR3 reads CASSRYPTGAEYGYTF. The CDR3 nucleotides read TGTGCCAGCAGTCGTTACCCGACAGGGGCCGAGTATGGCTACACCTTC. The chain combines TRBV6-2 or TRBV6-3 with TRBJ1-2, with 8 nucleotides matching TRBD1. Germline values: CDR1 MNHEY, CDR2 SVGEGT. The length of the CDR3 is 16 residues. The J segment lost 5 bases and the V segment lost 5 bases, leaving 13 bases of the junction unmatched.

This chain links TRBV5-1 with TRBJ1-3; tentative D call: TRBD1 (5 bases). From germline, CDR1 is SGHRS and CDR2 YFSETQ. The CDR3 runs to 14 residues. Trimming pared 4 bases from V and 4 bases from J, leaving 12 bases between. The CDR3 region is CASSDQGFGNTIYF. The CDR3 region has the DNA TGCGCCAGCAGCGACCAGGGTTTCGGAAACACCATATATTTT.

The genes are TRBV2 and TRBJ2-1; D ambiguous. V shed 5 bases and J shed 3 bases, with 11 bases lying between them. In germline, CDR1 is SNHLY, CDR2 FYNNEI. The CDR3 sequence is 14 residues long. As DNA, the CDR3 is TGTGCCAGCAGTTTTAGCAGTTACTACAATGAGCAGTTCTTC. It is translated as CASSFSSYYNEQFF.

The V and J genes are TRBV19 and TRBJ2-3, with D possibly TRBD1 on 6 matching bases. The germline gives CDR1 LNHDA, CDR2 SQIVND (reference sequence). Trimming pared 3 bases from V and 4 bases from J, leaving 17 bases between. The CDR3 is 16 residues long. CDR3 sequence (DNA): TGTGCCAGTAGTATGTCTTGGACAGTCCAGTCAGATACGCAGTATTTT. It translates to CASSMSWTVQSDTQYF. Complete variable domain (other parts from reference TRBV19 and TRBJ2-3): DGGITQSPKYLFRKEGQNVTLSCEQNLNHDAMYWYRQDPGQGLRLIYYSQIVNDFQKGDIAEGYSVSREKKESFPLTVTSAQKNPTAFYLCASSMSWTVQSDTQYFGPGTRLTVL.

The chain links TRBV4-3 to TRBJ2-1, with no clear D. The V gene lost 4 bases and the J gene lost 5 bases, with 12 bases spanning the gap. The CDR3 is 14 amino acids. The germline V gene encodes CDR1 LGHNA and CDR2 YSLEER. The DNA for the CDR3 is TGCGCCAGCAGCCCCCCTTTCCGGGACAATGAGCAGTTCTTC. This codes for CASSPPFRDNEQFF.

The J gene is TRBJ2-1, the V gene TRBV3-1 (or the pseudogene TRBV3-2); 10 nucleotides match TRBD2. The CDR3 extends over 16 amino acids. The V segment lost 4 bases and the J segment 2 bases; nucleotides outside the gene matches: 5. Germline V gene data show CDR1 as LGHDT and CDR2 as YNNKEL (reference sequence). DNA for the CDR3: TGTGCCAGCAGCCCAATTGGACTAGCGGCCTACAATGAGCAGTTCTTC. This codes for CASSPIGLAAYNEQFF.

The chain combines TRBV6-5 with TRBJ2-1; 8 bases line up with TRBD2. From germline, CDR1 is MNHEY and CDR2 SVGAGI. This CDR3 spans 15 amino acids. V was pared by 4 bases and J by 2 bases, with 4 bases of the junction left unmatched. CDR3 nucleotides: TGTGCCAGCAGTTCCCTAGCGGGTCCCTACAATGAGCAGTTCTTC. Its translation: CASSSLAGPYNEQFF.